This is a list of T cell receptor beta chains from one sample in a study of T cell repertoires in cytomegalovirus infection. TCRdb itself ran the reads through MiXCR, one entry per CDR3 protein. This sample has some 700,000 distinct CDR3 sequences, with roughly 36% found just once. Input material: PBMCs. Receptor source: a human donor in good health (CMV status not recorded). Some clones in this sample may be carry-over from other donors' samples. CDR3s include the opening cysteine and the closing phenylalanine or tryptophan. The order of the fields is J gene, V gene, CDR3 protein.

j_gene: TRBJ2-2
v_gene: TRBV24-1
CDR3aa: CATSDGLGPNGELFF

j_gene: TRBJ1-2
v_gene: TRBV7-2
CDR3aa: CASSPQTYGYTF

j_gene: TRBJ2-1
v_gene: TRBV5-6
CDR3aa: CASSLEGTKWGTRFF

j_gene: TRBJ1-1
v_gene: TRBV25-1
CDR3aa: CASSFIGGIGVDTEAFF

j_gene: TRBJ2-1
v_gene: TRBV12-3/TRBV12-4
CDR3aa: CASILTTRHGQDEQFF

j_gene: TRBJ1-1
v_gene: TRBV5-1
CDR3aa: CASSLDPAGKAFF

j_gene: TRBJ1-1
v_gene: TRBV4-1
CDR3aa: CASSQDFAGHNTEAFF

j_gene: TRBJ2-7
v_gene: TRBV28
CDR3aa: CASSSGRYEQYF

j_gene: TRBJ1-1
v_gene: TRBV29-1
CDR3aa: CSPGTVEAFF

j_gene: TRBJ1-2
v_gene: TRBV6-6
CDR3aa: CATPSPVRGGYTF

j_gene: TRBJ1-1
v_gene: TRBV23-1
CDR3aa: CASSRPVTEAFF

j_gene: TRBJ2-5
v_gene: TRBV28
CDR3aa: CASSTLEGRETQSF

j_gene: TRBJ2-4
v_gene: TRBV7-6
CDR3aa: CASSPRGDKNIQYF

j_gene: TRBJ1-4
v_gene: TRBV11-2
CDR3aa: CASSLPRPGANEKLFF

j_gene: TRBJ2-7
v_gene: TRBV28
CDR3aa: CASSSSRGGTYEQYF

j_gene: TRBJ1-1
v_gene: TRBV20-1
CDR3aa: CSARTGRTEAFF

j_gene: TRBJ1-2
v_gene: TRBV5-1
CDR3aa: CASSYDRPGNYCYTF

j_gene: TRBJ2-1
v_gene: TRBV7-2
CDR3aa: CASSHKEGPRGYNNEQFF

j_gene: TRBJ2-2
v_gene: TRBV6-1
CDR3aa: CASSEAVSGIGGANTGELFF

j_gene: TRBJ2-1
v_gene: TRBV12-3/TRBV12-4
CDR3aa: CASSLWLAWPLNEKLF

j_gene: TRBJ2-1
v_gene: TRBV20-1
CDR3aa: CSARRVSGSSYNEQFF

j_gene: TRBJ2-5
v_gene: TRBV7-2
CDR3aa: CASSLKKETQYF

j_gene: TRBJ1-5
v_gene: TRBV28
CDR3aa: CASSKTGSWQPQHF

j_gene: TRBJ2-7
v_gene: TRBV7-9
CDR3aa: CSSTSTAGGSTREQSF

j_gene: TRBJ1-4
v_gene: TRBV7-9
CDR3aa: CASSAGQAQSEKLFF

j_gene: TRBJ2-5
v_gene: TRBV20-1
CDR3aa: CSAHPGQAKETQYF

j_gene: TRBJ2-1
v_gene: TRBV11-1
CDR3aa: CASSSLRGYNEQCF

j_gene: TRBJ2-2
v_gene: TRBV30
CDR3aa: CAGKLAGGVTGELFF

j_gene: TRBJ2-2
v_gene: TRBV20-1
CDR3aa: CSYLAGDTGELFF

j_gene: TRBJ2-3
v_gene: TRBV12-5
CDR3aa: CASGLVMASGGALTQYF

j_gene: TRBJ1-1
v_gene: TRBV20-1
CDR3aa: CSARASRGINTEAFF

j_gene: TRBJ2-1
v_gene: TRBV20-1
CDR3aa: CSAFTVQRGGGYNEQFF

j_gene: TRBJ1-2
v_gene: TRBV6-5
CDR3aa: CASSYTPGGWSYGYTF

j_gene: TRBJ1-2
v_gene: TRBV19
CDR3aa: CASTDLYGYTF

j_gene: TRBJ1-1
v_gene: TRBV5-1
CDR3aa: CASVALTGGNTEAFF

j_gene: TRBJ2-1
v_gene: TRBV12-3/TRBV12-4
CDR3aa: CASSTSGPLNEQFF

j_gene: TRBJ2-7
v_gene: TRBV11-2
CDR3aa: CASSISVGYEQYF

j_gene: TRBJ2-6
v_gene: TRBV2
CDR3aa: CASSEGLGGANVLTF

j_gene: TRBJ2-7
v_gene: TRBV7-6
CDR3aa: CASSWDRGREQYF

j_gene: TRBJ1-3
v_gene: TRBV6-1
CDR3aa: CASSESAVSSGNTIYF

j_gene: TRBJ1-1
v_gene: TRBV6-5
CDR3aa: CASGGGEGTEAFF

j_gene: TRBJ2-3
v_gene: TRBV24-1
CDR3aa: CATSDPGLAGVDTQYF

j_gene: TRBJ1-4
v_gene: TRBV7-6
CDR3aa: CASSTPVTNEKLFF

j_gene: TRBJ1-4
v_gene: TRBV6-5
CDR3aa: CASTSKGAGEEKLFF

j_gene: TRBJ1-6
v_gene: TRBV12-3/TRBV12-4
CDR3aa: CASSLMGQGISPLQF

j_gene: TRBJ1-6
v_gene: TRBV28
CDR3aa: CASNELRQTYNSPLHF